The 8 T cell receptor beta chains reported below all come from one sample, sequenced in a study of T cell changes during pregnancy in multiple sclerosis. Sequenced by immunoSEQ multiplex PCR; TCRdb stores in-frame clones only, minus some. The table includes tens of thousands of clones, 90% to 95% detected once. Sequenced here: CD8+ T cells from peripheral blood mononuclear cells, sampled in the third trimester of pregnancy. Every receptor here comes from a female donor with multiple sclerosis, enrolled in a pregnancy study.

This chain uses TRBV13 with TRBJ2-7, with a weak D call TRBD2 (6 bases). Germline lookup yields CDR1 PRHDT and CDR2 FYEKMQ (reference sequence). This CDR3 spans 12 amino acids. Trimming removed 3 bases from V and 7 bases from J, with 10 bases in between. The CDR3 DNA reads TGTGCCAGCAGCTTGGCGGGGCTTGAGCAGTACTTC. This encodes CASSLAGLEQYF. The whole variable domain, remainder taken from reference TRBV13 and TRBJ2-7, is AAGVIQSPRHLIKEKRETATLKCYPIPRHDTVYWYQQGPGQDPQFLISFYEKMQSDKGSIPDRFSAQQFSDYHSELNMSSLELGDSALYFCASSLAGLEQYFGPGTRLTVT.

The sample holds one count of this clone. V is TRBV7-9 and J is TRBJ2-7, with 12 bases fitting TRBD1. The trim removed 4 bases at V and 4 bases at J, leaving 5 bases unmatched. Looked up from germline, CDR1 is SEHNR and CDR2 is FQNEAQ (reference sequence). CDR3 length: 15 residues. For the CDR3, the DNA is TGTGCCAGCAGCTACCCGGGACAGGGGGCTTACGAGCAGTACTTC. It encodes CASSYPGQGAYEQYF.

The chain employs TRBV28 and TRBJ2-3, with 8 bases fitting TRBD2. The germline CDR1 and CDR2 sequences are MDHEN and SYDVKM. V shed 3 bases and J 5 bases; nucleotides not matched to a gene: 7. The CDR3 covers 15 residues. The CDR3 protein is CASSFEGSGRDTQYF. As DNA, the CDR3 is TGTGCCAGCAGTTTTGAGGGAAGCGGGAGAGATACGCAGTATTTT.

The J gene is TRBJ1-2, the V gene TRBV5-1, with D unresolved. The CDR3 loop spans 13 amino acids. Germline V gene sequence: CDR1 SGHRS, CDR2 YFSETQ. V was cut by 0 bases and J by 3 bases, with 6 bases left in between. In DNA, the CDR3 is TGCGCCAGCAGCTTGGGCGGGGACTATGGCTACACCTTC. Its protein product is CASSLGGDYGYTF.

The genes are TRBV4-1 and TRBJ1-2, with TRBD1 as a possible D gene (6 bases). Per the germline V gene, CDR1 is MGHRA and CDR2 is YSYEKL. There are 12 residues in the CDR3. V dropped 1 base and J dropped 6 bases, with 6 bases sitting between them. The CDR3 DNA sequence: TGCGCCAGCAGCCAAGGACAGGATGGCTACACCTTC. Translating gives CASSQGQDGYTF.

This clone counts as medium-sized. The chain employs TRBV28 and TRBJ1-1; TRBD1 might be the D (5 bases). Trimming removed 1 base at V and 10 bases at J, with 19 bases between. Germline CDR1 MDHEN, CDR2 SYDVKM. This CDR3 comprises 15 residues. The CDR3 nucleotides read TGTGCCAGCAGTTTATACAATCCATCTGTCGGGGGAGCTTTCTTT. Residues: CASSLYNPSVGGAFF.

The rearrangement uses TRBV7-9 and TRBJ2-7; D remains unclear. Germline-derived CDR1 and CDR2 are SEHNR and FQNEAQ (reference sequence). The CDR3 is 12 residues long. V was cut by 6 bases and J by 2 bases, with 8 bases left in between. CDR3 region: CASREDTYEQYF. The CDR3 DNA follows: TGTGCCAGCAGGGAAGACACCTACGAGCAGTACTTC. The full variable domain, in which reference TRBV7-9 and TRBJ2-7 provide the parts outside the CDR3, is DTGVSQNPRHKITKRGQNVTFRCDPISEHNRLYWYRQTLGQGPEFLTYFQNEAQLEKSRLLSDRFSAERPKGSFSTLEIQRTEQGDSAMYLCASREDTYEQYFGPGTRLTVT.

This sequence joins TRBV4-1 and TRBJ2-7; possible D gene TRBD1, 5 bases. The CDR3 spans 15 residues. Germline CDR1 is MGHRA and CDR2 is YSYEKL. The V gene lost 0 bases and the J gene lost 6 bases, with 15 bases spanning the gap. This CDR3 reads CASSQEPGATLEQYF. CDR3 DNA sequence: TGCGCCAGCAGCCAAGAACCTGGGGCTACCCTCGAGCAGTACTTC.